The clone carrying this TCR beta chain occurred many times. Its cognate antigen is unknown. Newly diagnosed hyperthyroidism patients aged 18 to 65 years had disease lasting under 2 months. Thyroid ultrasound, orbital computed tomography, clinical symptoms, and serum thyroxine and TRAb underpinned diagnoses. These data come from a study of T cells in Graves' hyperthyroidism and ophthalmopathy. What was amplified from RNA transcripts were TCR beta CDR3 regions. TCR CDR3 underwent first-round RT-PCR with the HTBI primer set. MiXCR, run by TCRdb on the multiplex PCR reads, gives a single entry per CDR3 protein. The sample has about 290,000 distinct CDR3 sequences; roughly 14% are singletons. The germline CDR1 and CDR2 sequences are MDHEN and SYDVKM. Trimming at V came to 3 bases and at J to 5 bases, leaving 8 bases not matched to a gene. CDR3 size: 15 residues. General study points: A median 6.5 months before onset, the model predicted ophthalmopathy. In blood, most of the thyroid clonotypes expanded above 0.001 were also present.

Source material: blood. The sequence was collected from a woman in her 30s with Graves' hyperthyroidism that later progressed to Graves' ophthalmopathy. The rearrangement uses TRBV28 and TRBJ2-5, with 8 bases fitting TRBD2. CDR3 in amino acids: CASSLSGSLWETQYF. CDR3 DNA: TGTGCCAGCAGTTTGAGCGGGAGTCTGTGGGAGACCCAGTACTTC.